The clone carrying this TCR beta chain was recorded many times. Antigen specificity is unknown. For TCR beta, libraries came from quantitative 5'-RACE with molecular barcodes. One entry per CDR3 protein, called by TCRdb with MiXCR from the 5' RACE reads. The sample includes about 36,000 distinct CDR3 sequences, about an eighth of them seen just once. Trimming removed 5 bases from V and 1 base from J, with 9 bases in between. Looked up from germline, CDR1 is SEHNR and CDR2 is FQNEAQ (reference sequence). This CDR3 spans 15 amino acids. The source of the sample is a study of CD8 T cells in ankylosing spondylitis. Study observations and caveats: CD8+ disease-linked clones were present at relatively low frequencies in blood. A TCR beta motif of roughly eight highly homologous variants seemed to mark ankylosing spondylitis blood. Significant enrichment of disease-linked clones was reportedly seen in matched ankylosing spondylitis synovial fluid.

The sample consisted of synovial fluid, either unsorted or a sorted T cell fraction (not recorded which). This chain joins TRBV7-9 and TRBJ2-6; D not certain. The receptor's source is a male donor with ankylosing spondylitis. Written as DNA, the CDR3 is TGTGCCAGCAGCCCAAGGGTTTCTGGGGCCAACGTCCTGACTTTC. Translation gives CASSPRVSGANVLTF.